Many counts were recorded for the clone carrying this T cell receptor beta chain. This sample is drawn from a study of low-dose radiotherapy and immunotherapy resistance in tumors. Time point indicated: after trial treatment. The treatment here: LDRT plus nivolumab, ipilimumab, low-dose cyclophosphamide and aspirin (RACIN trial). Patients with advanced, tumor-infiltrating lymphocyte-negative solid tumors were eligible. Germline lookup yields CDR1 SGHDT and CDR2 YYEEEE. The J segment lost 0 bases and the V segment lost 4 bases, leaving 2 bases of the junction unmatched. The CDR3 runs to 14 residues. Primers used for first-strand cDNA, a TRAV- and TRBV-specific set, covered both alpha and beta chains. With a V-primer adapter and a constant-region primer, TCRs were amplified for about 19 PCR cycles. In vitro transcription served to amplify the isolated mRNA. TCRdb fed the reads into MiXCR, producing one record per CDR3 protein. The data show 60,000 or so distinct CDR3 sequences, 20% to 25% seen once.

Sequenced here: PBMCs, sampled after low-dose radiotherapy plus immunotherapy. J is TRBJ2-7 and V is TRBV5-6, with 9 positions matching TRBD2. This TCR was recovered from a male donor with prostate cancer. The CDR3 region is CASSTSGHSYEQYF. Here the CDR3 DNA reads TGTGCCAGCAGCACTAGCGGGCACTCCTACGAGCAGTACTTC.